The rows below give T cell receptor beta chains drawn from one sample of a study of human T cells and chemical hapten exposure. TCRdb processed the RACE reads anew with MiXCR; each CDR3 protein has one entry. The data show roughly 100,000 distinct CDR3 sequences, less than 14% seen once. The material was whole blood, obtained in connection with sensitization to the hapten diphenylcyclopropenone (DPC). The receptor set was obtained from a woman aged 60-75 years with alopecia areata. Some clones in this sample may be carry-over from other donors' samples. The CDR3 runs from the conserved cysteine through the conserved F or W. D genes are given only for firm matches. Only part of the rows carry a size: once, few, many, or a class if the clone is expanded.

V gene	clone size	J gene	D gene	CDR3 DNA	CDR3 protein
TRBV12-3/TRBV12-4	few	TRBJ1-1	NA	TGTGCCAGCAGTTTAGCGCGTTCGGTAACTGAAGCTTTCTTT	CASSLARSVTEAFF
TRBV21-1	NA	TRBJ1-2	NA	TGTGCCAGCAGCAAAGCGAGTCAGCCTCATGGCTACACCTTC	CASSKASQPHGYTF
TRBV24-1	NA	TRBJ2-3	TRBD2	TGTGCCACCGCAGCGGGGGCCCCCACAGATACGCAGTATTTT	CATAAGAPTDTQYF
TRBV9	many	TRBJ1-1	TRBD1	TGTGCCAGCAGCGTAGAACCGGGACAGCCATCTGAAGCTTTCTTT	CASSVEPGQPSEAFF
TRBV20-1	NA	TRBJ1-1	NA	TGCAGTGCGCGACCTACAGGGTTAGGGGGGTGGGCTGAAGCTTTCTTT	CSARPTGLGGWAEAFF
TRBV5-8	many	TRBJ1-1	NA	TGTGCCAGCAGTCCCGGTAGGGATACTGAAGCTTTCTTT	CASSPGRDTEAFF
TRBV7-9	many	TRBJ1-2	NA	TGTGCCAGCAGCTTAGCGGTTACCGCGGATGGCTACACCTTC	CASSLAVTADGYTF
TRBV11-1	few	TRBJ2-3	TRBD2	TGTGCCAGCAGCTTGAGCGGGGCCGGAGATACGCAGTATTTT	CASSLSGAGDTQYF
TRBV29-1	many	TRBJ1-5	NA	TGCAGCGTCCAGAGTTATAGCAATCAGCCCCAGCATTTT	CSVQSYSNQPQHF
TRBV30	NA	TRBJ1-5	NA	TGTGCCTGGAGTCAAGGAGGTAGCAATCAGCCCCAGCATTTT	CAWSQGGSNQPQHF
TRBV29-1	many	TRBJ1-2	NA	TGCAGCGTTGAAGGGTTGGACTATGGCTACACCTTC	CSVEGLDYGYTF
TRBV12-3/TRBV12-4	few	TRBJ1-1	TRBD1	TGTGCCAGCAGCTTGGACAGGGGGAGTAGTAAAGCTTTCTTT	CASSLDRGSSKAFF
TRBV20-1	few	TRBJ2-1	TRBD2	TGCAGTGCTAGGGCGGGGGGGAGCTCCTACAATGAGCAGTTCTTC	CSARAGGSSYNEQFF
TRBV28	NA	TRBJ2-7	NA	TGTGCCAGCAGGAAGGGGCCGAGCCGAGGCGAGCAGTACTTC	CASRKGPSRGEQYF
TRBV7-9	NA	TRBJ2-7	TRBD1	TGTGCCAGCAGCGCTTCGGACAGGGGGCGCGTTTGGTACTTC	CASSASDRGRVWYF
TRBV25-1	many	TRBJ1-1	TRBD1	TGTGCCAGCAGTGAATTTTTTGTGGGACAGGGCACTGAAGCTTTCTTT	CASSEFFVGQGTEAFF
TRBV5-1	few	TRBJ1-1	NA	TGCGCCAGCAGCTTGGCCCCGGGCCAGGGCACTGAAGCTTTCTTT	CASSLAPGQGTEAFF
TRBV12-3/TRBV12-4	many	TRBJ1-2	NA	TGTGCCAGCAGTTTATGGGGTTTGGCTAACTATGGCTACACCTTC	CASSLWGLANYGYTF
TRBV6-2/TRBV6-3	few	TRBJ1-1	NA	TGTGCCAGCAGTTACAAGGCCCACACTGAAGCTTTCTTT	CASSYKAHTEAFF
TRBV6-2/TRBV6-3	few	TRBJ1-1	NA	TGTGCCAGCAGCCGTGGGGGAGCAACTGAAGCTTTCTTT	CASSRGGATEAFF
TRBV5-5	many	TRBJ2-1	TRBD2	TGTGCCAGCAGCTTGTCGGGGGGGGTCCCCTACAATGAGCAGTTCTTC	CASSLSGGVPYNEQFF
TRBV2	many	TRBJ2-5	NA	TGTGCCAGCGCTGGCCGGGAGACCCAGTACTTC	CASAGRETQYF
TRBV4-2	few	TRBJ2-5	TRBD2	TGTGCCAGCAGCCAAGATAGGACTAGCCAAGAGACCCAGTACTTC	CASSQDRTSQETQYF
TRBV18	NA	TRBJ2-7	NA	TGTGCCAGCTCACCACGAGAAATGCAATACGAGCAGTACTTC	CASSPREMQYEQYF
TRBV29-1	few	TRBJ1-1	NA	TGCAGCGTTGAAGGGGGGTCGGGCGCTTTCTTT	CSVEGGSGAFF
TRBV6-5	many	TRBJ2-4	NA	TGTGCCAGCAGTTACTCAACCAAAAACATTCAGTACTTC	CASSYSTKNIQYF
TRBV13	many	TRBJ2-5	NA	TGTGCCAGCAGTTTCCGTCAGGGAGAGACCCAGTACTTC	CASSFRQGETQYF
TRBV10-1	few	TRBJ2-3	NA	TGCGCCAGCAGCCCCCGGGACCCCGCCGGTACGCAGTATTTT	CASSPRDPAGTQYF
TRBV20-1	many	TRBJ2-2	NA	TGCAGTGCTACCAACACCGGGGAGCTGTTTTTT	CSATNTGELFF
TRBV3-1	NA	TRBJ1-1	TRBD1	TGTGCCAGCAGCCAAGAGGGGCAGGGGGCCCGGGCTTTCTTT	CASSQEGQGARAFF
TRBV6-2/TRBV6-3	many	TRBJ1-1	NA	TGTGCCAGCAGCCCTCGGCAGGGTGAAGCTTTCTTT	CASSPRQGEAFF
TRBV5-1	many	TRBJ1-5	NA	TGCGCCAGCAGCTTGGGAGCCAGCCAGCCCCAGCATTTT	CASSLGASQPQHF
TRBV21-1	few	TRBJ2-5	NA	TGTGCCAGCAGCAAAATGATTCGGGGGCTAGAGACCCAGTACTTC	CASSKMIRGLETQYF
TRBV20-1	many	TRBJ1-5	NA	TGCAGTGCTACGCAGGGGTACAATCAGCCCCAGCATTTT	CSATQGYNQPQHF
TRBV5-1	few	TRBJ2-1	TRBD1	TGCGCCAGCAGCACTCCGCCGGGACAGGGAATGGTGGATGAGCAGTTCTTC	CASSTPPGQGMVDEQFF
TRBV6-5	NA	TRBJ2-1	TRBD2	TGTGCCAGCAGCCTCTCGGGGGAGGGTAGAGATTACAATGAGCAGTTCTTC	CASSLSGEGRDYNEQFF
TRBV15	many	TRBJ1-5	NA	TGTGCCACCAGCTCAGGGAATCAGCCCCAGCATTTT	CATSSGNQPQHF
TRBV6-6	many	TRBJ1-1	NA	TGTGCCAGCAGTGACAGGATTAACACTGAAGCTTTCTTT	CASSDRINTEAFF
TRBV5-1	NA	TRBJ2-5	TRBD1	TGCGCCAGCAGCTTGGACCGACAGGGGGTCCCAGAGACCCAGTACTTC	CASSLDRQGVPETQYF
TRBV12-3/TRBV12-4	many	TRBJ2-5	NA	TGTGCCAGCAGTCCAGCCTACCAAGAGACCCAGTACTTC	CASSPAYQETQYF
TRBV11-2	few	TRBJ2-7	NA	TGTGCCAGCAGCCAAAGGGACTGGCTCTACGAGCAGTACTTC	CASSQRDWLYEQYF
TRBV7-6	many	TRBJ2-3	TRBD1	TGTGCCAGCAGCTTAGCTCTTCCTGACAGGGGCACAGATACGCAGTATTTT	CASSLALPDRGTDTQYF
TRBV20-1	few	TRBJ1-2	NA	TGCAGTGCTAAAGAAAACGGGAGGAACTATGGCTACACCTTC	CSAKENGRNYGYTF
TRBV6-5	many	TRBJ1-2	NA	TGTGCCAGCAGTTACTCGAAGAACTCCCTCTATGGCTACACCTTC	CASSYSKNSLYGYTF
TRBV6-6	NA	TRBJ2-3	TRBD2	TGTGCCAGCAGGGACCGGGTGGTAGCGGGGGCGAATACGCAGTATTTT	CASRDRVVAGANTQYF
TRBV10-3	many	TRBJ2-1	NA	TGTGCCATCAGTGAATGGAACAGCCGGGAGCAGTTCTTC	CAISEWNSREQFF
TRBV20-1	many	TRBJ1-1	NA	TGCAGTGCTAGAGATCGGCTGGACACTGAAGCTTTCTTT	CSARDRLDTEAFF
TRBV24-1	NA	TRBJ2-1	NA	TGTGCCACCAGTGAGGCCAGGGGATCCTACAATGAGCAGTTCTTC	CATSEARGSYNEQFF
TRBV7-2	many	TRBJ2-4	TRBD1	TGTGCCAGCAGCTTCTGGACAGGGGAAAACATTCAGTACTTC	CASSFWTGENIQYF
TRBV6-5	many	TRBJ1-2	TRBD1	TGTGCCAGCAGCAACGGGGGACAGGGGAAAGGCTACACCTTC	CASSNGGQGKGYTF